The next 2 T cell receptor beta chains were all read from a single sample in a study of blood T cells in healthy people across ages. Next came a second PCR, run for about 6 to 12 cycles, which used a sample-barcoded 5' primer along with a J-beta primer mix. TCRdb fed the 5' RACE reads into MiXCR, producing one record per CDR3 protein. This table holds some 730,000 distinct CDR3 sequences, 22% found once. The sequenced material came from blood. The receptors originated from a man between 65 and 85 years old in good health.

The chain couples TRBV11-2 to TRBJ2-1; D not certain. The length of the CDR3 is 13 residues. The germline V gene encodes CDR1 SGHAT and CDR2 FQNNGV. Trimming cost V 3 bases and J 8 bases, with 11 bases left between them. Here the CDR3 DNA reads TGTGCCAGCAGCTTTGAGTTTGGCTATGAGCAGTTCTTC. Residues: CASSFEFGYEQFF.

The chain is built from TRBV6-5 and TRBJ2-2; tentative D call: TRBD2 (5 bases). The V end lost 6 bases, the J end lost 6 bases, and 20 bases lay between the germline ends. CDR1 is MNHEY, CDR2 SVGAGI, per germline. The CDR3 has 16 amino acids. CDR3 in amino acids: CASSIGTGSGAGELFF. The CDR3 nucleotides read TGTGCCAGCAGCATAGGCACGGGAAGCGGCGCCGGGGAGCTGTTTTTT.